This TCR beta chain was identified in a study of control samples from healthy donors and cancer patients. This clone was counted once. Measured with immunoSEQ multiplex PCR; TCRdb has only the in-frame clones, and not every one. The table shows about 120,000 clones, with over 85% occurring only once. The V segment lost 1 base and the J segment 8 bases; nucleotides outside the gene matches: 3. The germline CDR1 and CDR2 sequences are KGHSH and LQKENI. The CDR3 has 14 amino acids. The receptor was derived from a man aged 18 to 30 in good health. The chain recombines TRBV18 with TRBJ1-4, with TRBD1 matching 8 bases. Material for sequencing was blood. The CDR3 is CASSPQQGGEKLFF. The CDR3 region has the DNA TGTGCCAGCTCACCACAACAGGGGGGCGAAAAACTGTTTTTT.